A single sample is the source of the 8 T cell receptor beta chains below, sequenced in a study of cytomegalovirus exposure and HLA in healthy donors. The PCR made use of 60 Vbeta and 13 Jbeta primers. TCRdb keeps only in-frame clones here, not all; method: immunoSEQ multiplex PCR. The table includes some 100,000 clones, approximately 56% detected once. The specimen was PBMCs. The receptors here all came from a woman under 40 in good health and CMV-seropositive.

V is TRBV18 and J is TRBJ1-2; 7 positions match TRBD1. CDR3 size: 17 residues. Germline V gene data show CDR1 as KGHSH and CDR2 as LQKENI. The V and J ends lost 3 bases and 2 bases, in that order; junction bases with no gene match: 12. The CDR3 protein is CASSPQKTGTENYGYTF. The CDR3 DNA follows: TGTGCCAGCTCACCTCAGAAAACCGGGACAGAGAACTATGGCTACACCTTC.

CDR3 region: CAWKQGINQPQHF. The DNA for the CDR3 is TGTGCCTGGAAGCAGGGAATCAATCAGCCCCAGCATTTT. The chain combines TRBV30 with TRBJ1-5, with a possible D match to TRBD1 (5 bases). Germline CDR1 reads GTSNPN; CDR2 reads SVGIG (reference sequence). The CDR3 is 13 residues long. V was cut by 4 bases and J by 3 bases, with 10 bases left in between.

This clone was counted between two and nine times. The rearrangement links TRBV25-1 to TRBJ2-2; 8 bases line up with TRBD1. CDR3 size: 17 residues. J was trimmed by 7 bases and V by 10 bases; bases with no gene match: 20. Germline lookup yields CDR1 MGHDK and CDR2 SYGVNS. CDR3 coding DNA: TGTGCCACCGAATCGCGCGGGCAGGGGGCGACCAACGGGGAGCTGTTTTTT. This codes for CATESRGQGATNGELFF.

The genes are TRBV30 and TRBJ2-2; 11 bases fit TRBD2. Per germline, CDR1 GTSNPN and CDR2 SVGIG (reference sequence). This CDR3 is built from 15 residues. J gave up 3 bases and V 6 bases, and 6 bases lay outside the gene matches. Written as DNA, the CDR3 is TGTGCCTGCCGTAGCGGGAGGGCCGACACCGGGGAGCTGTTTTTT. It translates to CACRSGRADTGELFF.

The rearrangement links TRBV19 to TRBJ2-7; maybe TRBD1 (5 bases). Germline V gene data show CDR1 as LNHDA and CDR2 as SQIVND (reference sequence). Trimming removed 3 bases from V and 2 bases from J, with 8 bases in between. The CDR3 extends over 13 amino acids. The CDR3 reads CASSMAGTYEQYF. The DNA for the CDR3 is TGTGCCAGTAGTATGGCAGGGACCTACGAGCAGTACTTC.

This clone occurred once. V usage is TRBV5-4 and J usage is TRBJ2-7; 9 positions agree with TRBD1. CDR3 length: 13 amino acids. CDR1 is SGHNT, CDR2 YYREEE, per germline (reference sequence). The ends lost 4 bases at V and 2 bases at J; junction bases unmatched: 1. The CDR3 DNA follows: TGTGCCAGCAGCGGGGACAGGGCCTACGAGCAGTACTTC. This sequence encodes CASSGDRAYEQYF.

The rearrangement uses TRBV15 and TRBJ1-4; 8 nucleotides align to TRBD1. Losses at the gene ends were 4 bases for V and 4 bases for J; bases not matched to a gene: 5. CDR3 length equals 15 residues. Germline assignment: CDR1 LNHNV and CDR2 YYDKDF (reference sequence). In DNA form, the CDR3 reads TGTGCCACCAGCATTGACAGGGGAGGTAATGAAAAACTGTTTTTT. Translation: CATSIDRGGNEKLFF.

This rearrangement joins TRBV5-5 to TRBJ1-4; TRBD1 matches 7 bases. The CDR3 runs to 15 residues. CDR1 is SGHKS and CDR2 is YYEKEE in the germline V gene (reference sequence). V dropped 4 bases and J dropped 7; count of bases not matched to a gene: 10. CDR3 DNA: TGTGCCAGCAGCCAGACAGGGCCTCTCGCTGAAAAACTGTTTTTT. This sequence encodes CASSQTGPLAEKLFF.